Listed below are T cell receptor beta chains from one sample, sequenced in a study of shared clonotypes between healthy human individuals. Produced via immunoSEQ multiplex PCR; TCRdb's table is partial and in-frame only. The profile shows 2 million to 3 million clones, around nine tenths of them singletons. Sequencing was carried out using naive CD4+ T cells sorted from blood. The receptors were gathered from a man between 18 and 29 years old in good health. Both conserved end residues are part of each CDR3. A D gene is named only where the DNA matches it firmly. Only part of the rows carry a size: once, few, many, or a class if the clone is expanded.

d_gene: -
abundance: -
j_gene: TRBJ2-7
v_gene: TRBV28
CDR3nt: TGTGCCAGCAGTTTAGTAGGGTCTTCTGGCTACGAGCAGTACTTC
CDR3aa: CASSLVGSSGYEQYF

d_gene: TRBD1
abundance: -
j_gene: TRBJ1-3
v_gene: TRBV5-1
CDR3nt: TGCGCCAGCAGCTGGGGACAGGGGACTGGAAACACCATATATTTT
CDR3aa: CASSWGQGTGNTIYF

d_gene: -
abundance: once
j_gene: TRBJ1-6
v_gene: TRBV6-1
CDR3nt: TGTGGACATTGGGGGGGCGGTTATAATTCACCCCTCCACTTT
CDR3aa: CGHWGGGYNSPLHF

d_gene: -
abundance: -
j_gene: TRBJ1-1
v_gene: TRBV19
CDR3nt: TGTGCCAGTAGTATAGGACAGGTCATGAACACTGAAGCTTTCTTT
CDR3aa: CASSIGQVMNTEAFF

d_gene: TRBD2
abundance: -
j_gene: TRBJ2-7
v_gene: TRBV10-3
CDR3nt: TGTGCCATCAGCAGACTAGCGGGAGAAGGTGAGCAGTACTTC
CDR3aa: CAISRLAGEGEQYF

d_gene: TRBD2
abundance: -
j_gene: TRBJ2-5
v_gene: TRBV11-2
CDR3nt: TGTGCCAGCAGCGGCGGGGGACAAGAGACCCAGTACTTC
CDR3aa: CASSGGGQETQYF

d_gene: TRBD1
abundance: -
j_gene: TRBJ1-6
v_gene: TRBV7-3
CDR3nt: TGTGCCAGCAGACGTACAGGGGGCAATTCACCCCTCCACTTT
CDR3aa: CASRRTGGNSPLHF

d_gene: -
abundance: -
j_gene: TRBJ2-5
v_gene: TRBV18
CDR3nt: TGTGCCAGCTCAACCGACAGGGAGACCCAGTACTTC
CDR3aa: CASSTDRETQYF

d_gene: -
abundance: -
j_gene: TRBJ1-1
v_gene: TRBV28
CDR3nt: TGTGCCAGCACCGACGGGACTAAACAGGGCCGCACTGAAGCTTTCTTT
CDR3aa: CASTDGTKQGRTEAFF

d_gene: -
abundance: once
j_gene: TRBJ2-5
v_gene: TRBV5-1
CDR3nt: TGCGCCAGCAGCCCTAACACCGCGGGGGAGACCCAGTACTTC
CDR3aa: CASSPNTAGETQYF

d_gene: TRBD1
abundance: -
j_gene: TRBJ2-7
v_gene: TRBV28
CDR3nt: TGTGCCAGCCGCAGACAGCAGGGGGACTACGAGCAGTACTTC
CDR3aa: CASRRQQGDYEQYF

d_gene: -
abundance: -
j_gene: TRBJ1-6
v_gene: TRBV6-5
CDR3nt: TGTGCCAGCAGTTCCCAGGGATGGGGTTCACCCCTCCACTTT
CDR3aa: CASSSQGWGSPLHF